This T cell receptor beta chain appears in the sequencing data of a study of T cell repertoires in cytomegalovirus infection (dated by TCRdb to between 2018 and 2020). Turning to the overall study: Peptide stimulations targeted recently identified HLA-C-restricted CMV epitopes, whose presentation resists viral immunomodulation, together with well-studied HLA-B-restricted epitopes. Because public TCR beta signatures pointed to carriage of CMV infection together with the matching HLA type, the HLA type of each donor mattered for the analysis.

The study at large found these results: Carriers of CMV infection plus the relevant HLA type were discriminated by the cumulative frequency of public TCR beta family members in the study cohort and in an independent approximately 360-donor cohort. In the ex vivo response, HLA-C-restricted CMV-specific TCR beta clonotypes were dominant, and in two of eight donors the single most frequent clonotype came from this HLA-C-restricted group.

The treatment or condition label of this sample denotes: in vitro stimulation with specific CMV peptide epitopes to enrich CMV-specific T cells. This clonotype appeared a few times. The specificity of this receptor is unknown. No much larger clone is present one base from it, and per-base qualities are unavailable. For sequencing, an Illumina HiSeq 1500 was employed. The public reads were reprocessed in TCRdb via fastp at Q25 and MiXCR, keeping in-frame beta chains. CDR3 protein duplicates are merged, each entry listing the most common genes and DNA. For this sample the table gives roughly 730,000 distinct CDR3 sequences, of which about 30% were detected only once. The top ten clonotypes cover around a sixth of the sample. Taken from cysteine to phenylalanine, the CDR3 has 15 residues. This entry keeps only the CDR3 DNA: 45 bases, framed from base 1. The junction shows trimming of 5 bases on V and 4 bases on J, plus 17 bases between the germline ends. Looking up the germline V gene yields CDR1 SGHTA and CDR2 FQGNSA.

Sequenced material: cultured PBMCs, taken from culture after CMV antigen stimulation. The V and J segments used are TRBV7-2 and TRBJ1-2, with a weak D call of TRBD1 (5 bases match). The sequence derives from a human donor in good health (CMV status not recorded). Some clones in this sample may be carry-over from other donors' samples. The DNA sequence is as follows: TGTGCCAGCAGCGCGAGAACCGGGACGGGCTATGGCTACACCTTC. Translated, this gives CASSARTGTGYGYTF.